This T cell receptor beta chain appears in the sequencing data of a study of blood T cell repertoires in COVID-19. Germline CDR1 and CDR2: LNHDA and SQIVND (reference sequence). This CDR3 has 17 amino acids. The V and J ends lost 7 bases and 8 bases, in that order; junction bases with no gene match: 20. Assay used: immunoSEQ multiplex PCR; TCRdb lists only in-frame clones, some missing. The table shows some 200,000 clones, with almost 85% occurring only once. The V gene is TRBV19, the J gene TRBJ2-1; 7 bases line up with TRBD2. Sequenced: peripheral blood. The clonotype was recovered from a woman aged 70 to 79 with COVID-19, enrolled during active disease. CDR3: CASTPKPPGAGRDEQFF. The CDR3 region has the DNA TGTGCCAGTACCCCCAAACCGCCGGGTGCAGGGAGGGATGAGCAGTTCTTC.